This T cell receptor beta chain came from a study of T cell responses to AZD1222 COVID-19 vaccine. Germline loops: CDR1 SGHAT, CDR2 FQNNGV. This CDR3 region has 17 residues. Trimming removed 5 bases from V and 6 bases from J, with 20 bases in between. This table comes from immunoSEQ multiplex PCR, and its TCRdb copy is limited to in-frame clones, with some not included. The table has 96,000 or so clones, roughly nine tenths seen once. The TCR was taken from an adult in good health. The chain has TRBV11-2 and TRBJ1-6; D is possibly TRBD1 (6 bases). Here the sequenced sample was peripheral blood, taken on day 0 of AZD1222 vaccination. The DNA of the CDR3 is TGTGCCAGCAGCCCCTGGCCATCCAGGGGAGGTAATTCACCCCTCCACTTT. Translated, it gives CASSPWPSRGGNSPLHF.